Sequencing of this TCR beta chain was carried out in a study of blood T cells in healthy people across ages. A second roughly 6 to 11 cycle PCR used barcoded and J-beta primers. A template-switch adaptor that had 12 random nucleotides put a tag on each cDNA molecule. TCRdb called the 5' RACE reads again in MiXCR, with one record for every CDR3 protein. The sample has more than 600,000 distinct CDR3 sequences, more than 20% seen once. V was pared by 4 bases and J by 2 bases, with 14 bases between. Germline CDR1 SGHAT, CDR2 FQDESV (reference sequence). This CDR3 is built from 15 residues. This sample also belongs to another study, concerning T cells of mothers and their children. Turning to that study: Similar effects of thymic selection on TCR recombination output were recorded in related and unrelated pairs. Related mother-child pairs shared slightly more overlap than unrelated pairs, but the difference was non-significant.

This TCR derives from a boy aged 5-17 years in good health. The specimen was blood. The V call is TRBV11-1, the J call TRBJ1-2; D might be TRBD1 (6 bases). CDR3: CASSSPQGSNYGYTF. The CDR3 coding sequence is TGTGCCAGCAGCTCCCCACAGGGTAGCAACTATGGCTACACCTTC. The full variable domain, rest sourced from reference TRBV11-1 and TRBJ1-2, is EAEVAQSPRYKITEKSQAVAFWCDPISGHATLYWYRQILGQGPELLVQFQDESVVDDSQLPKDRFSAERLKGVDSTLKIQPAELGDSAMYLCASSSPQGSNYGYTFGSGTRLTVV.